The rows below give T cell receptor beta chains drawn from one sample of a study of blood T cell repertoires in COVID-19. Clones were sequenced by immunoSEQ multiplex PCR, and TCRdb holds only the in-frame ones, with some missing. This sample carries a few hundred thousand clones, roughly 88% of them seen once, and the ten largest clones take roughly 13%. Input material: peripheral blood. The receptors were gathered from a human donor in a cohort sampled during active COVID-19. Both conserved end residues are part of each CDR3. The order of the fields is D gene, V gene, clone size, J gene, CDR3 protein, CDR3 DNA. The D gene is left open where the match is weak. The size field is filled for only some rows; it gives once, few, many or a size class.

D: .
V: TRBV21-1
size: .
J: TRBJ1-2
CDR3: CASSSLTGGFYGYTF
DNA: TGTGCCAGCAGCAGCCTGACAGGGGGTTTCTATGGCTACACCTTC

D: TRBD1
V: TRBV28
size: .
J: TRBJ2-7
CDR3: CASKTPTGGPYSYEQYF
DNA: TGTGCCAGCAAAACCCCAACAGGGGGTCCCTACTCCTACGAGCAGTACTTC

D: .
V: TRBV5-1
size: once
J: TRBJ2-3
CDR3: CASSLDFPDTQYF
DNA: TGCGCCAGCAGCTTGGACTTCCCAGATACGCAGTATTTT

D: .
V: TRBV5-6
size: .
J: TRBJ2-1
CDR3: CASSATSSYNEQFF
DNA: TGTGCCAGCAGCGCGACTAGTTCCTACAATGAGCAGTTCTTC

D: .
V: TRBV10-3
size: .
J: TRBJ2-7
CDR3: CAISETGAGGEQYF
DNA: TGTGCCATCAGTGAGACAGGAGCGGGTGGTGAGCAGTACTTC

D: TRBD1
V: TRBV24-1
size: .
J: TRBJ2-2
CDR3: CATSDTGDRGRPGELFF
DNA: TGTGCCACCAGTGACACCGGGGACAGGGGCCGGCCCGGGGAGCTGTTTTTT

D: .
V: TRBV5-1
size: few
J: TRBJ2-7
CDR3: CASAGQANSYEQYF
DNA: TGCGCCAGCGCCGGTCAGGCCAACTCCTACGAGCAGTACTTC

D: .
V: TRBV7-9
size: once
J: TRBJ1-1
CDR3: CATLMGGTEAFF
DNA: TGTGCCACCCTCATGGGGGGCACTGAAGCTTTCTTT

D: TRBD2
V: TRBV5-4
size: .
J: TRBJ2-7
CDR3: CASSLSRGRGYEQYF
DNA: TGTGCCAGCAGCTTGTCACGCGGGAGGGGTTACGAGCAGTACTTC

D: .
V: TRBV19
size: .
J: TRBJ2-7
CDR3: CASSTTYEQYF
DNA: TGTGCCAGTAGTACAACCTACGAGCAGTACTTC

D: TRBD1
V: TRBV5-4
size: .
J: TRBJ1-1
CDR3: CASSLGRGLKTEAFF
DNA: TGTGCCAGCAGCTTGGGCAGGGGGCTGAAGACTGAAGCTTTCTTT

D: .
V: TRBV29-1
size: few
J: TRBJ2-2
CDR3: CSVRSGGGPGELFF
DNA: TGCAGCGTTAGGTCCGGGGGTGGACCCGGGGAGCTGTTTTTT

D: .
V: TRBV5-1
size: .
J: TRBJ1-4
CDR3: CASSWGHSTNEKLFF
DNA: TGCGCCAGCAGCTGGGGACACTCAACTAATGAAAAACTGTTTTTT

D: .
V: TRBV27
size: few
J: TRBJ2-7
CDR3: CASSLSSGKPYEQYF
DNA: TGTGCCAGCAGTTTATCGTCGGGGAAACCCTACGAGCAGTACTTC

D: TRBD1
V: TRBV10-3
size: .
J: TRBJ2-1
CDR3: CATNRGSQQFF
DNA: TGTGCCACGAACAGGGGCAGCCAGCAGTTCTTC

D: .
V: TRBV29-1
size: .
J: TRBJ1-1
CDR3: CSAAEQGRTEAFF
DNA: TGCAGCGCCGCGGAACAGGGTCGCACTGAAGCTTTCTTT

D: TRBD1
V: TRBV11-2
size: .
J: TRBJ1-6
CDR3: CASSGQGVDSPLHF
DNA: TGTGCCAGCAGCGGACAGGGCGTGGATTCACCCCTCCACTTT

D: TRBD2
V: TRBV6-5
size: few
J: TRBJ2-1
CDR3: CASSRLAGDDEQFF
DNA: TGTGCCAGCAGCCGACTAGCGGGAGACGATGAGCAGTTCTTC

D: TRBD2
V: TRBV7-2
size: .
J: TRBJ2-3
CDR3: CASSSARFVSGSHSDTQYF
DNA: TGTGCCAGCAGCTCAGCCCGCTTTGTAAGCGGGAGCCACTCAGATACGCAGTATTTT

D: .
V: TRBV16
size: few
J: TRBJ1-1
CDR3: CASSQVAGELGTEAFF
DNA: TGTGCCAGCAGCCAAGTGGCAGGGGAACTGGGAACTGAAGCTTTCTTT

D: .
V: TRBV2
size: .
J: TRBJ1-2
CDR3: CASSSSGNYGYTF
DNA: TGTGCCAGCAGTTCTTCAGGGAACTATGGCTACACCTTC

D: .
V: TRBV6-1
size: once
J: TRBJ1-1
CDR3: CASSEVAGIEAFF
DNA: TGTGCCAGCAGTGAAGTGGCCGGGATAGAAGCTTTCTTT

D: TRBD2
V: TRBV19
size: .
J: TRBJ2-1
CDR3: CASSIWFGRAGGIQEQFF
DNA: TGTGCCAGTAGTATATGGTTTGGCAGGGCGGGAGGGATACAAGAGCAGTTCTTC

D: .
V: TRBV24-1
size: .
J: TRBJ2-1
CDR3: CATSDRTKDRYNEQFF
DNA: TGTGCCACCAGTGACAGGACTAAAGATCGGTACAATGAGCAGTTCTTC

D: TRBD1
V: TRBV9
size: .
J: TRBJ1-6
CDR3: CASSPRTGPRPLHF
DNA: TGTGCCAGCAGCCCTCGGACAGGGCCCCGTCCCCTCCACTTT

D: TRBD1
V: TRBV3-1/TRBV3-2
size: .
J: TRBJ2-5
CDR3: CASSDRGKTQYF
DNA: TGTGCCAGCAGCGACAGGGGAAAGACCCAGTACTTC

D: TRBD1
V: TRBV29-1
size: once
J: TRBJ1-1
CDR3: CSVSKTGESEAFF
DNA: TGCAGCGTTTCTAAGACAGGGGAATCTGAAGCTTTCTTT

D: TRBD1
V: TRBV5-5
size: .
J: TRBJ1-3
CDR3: CASSLDEARGRHTIYF
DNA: TGTGCCAGCAGCTTGGACGAGGCCAGGGGGAGACACACCATATATTTT

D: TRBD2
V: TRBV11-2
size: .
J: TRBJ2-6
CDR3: CASSFRLAGTSGANVLTF
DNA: TGTGCCAGCAGCTTCAGACTAGCGGGAACCTCTGGGGCCAACGTCCTGACTTTC

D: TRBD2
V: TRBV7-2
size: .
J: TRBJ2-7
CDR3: CASSPTRLAISYEQYF
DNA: TGTGCCAGCAGCCCCACCCGACTAGCTATCTCCTACGAGCAGTACTTC

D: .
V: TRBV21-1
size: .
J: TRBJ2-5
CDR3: CASSKGWDKYQETQYF
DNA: TGTGCCAGCAGCAAAGGGTGGGACAAGTACCAAGAGACCCAGTACTTC

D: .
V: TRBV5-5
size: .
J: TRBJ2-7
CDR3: CASSLAGNEQYF
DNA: TGTGCCAGCAGCTTGGCAGGGAACGAGCAGTACTTC

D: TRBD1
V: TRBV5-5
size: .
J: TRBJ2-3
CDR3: CASSVTGVVDTQYF
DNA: TGTGCCAGCAGCGTGACAGGGGTAGTAGATACGCAGTATTTT

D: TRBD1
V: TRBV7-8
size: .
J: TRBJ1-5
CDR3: CASSLVGQGRNQPQHF
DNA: TGTGCCAGCAGCTTGGTCGGACAGGGTCGCAATCAGCCCCAGCATTTT

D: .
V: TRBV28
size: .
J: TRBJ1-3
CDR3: CASSSDRQFGNTIYF
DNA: TGTGCCAGCAGTTCCGACCGACAGTTTGGAAACACCATATATTTT

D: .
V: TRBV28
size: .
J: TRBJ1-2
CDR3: CASSPDSYGYTF
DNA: TGTGCCAGCAGTCCAGACAGCTATGGCTACACCTTC

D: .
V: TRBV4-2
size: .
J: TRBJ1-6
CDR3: CASSQGLISPLHF
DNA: TGTGCCAGCAGCCAAGGACTGATTTCACCCCTCCACTTT

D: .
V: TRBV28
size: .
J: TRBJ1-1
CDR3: CASSLFGAGSRTEAFF
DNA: TGTGCCAGCAGTTTATTCGGAGCAGGGTCGAGGACTGAAGCTTTCTTT

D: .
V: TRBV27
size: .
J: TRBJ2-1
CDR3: CASSPQVGRRSVNEQFF
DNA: TGTGCCAGCAGTCCCCAGGTGGGAAGGAGGTCCGTGAATGAGCAGTTCTTC

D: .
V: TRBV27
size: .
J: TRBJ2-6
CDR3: CASSSGPFSGANVLTF
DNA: TGTGCCAGCAGTTCAGGGCCGTTCTCTGGGGCCAACGTCCTGACTTTC

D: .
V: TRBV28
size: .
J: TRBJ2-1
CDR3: CASRWPARLNDLFF
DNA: TGTGCCAGCCGTTGGCCGGCGAGGCTAAATGATCTGTTCTTC

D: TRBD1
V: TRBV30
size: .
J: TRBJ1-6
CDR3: CAWSVQGGSPLHF
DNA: TGTGCCTGGAGTGTCCAGGGGGGTTCACCCCTCCACTTT

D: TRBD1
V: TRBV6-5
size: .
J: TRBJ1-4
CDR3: CASRRTGGNEKLFF
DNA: TGTGCCAGCAGGCGCACAGGGGGCAATGAAAAACTGTTTTTT

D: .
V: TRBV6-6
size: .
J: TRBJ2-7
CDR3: CASKDQPFGGREQYF
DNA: TGTGCCAGCAAGGATCAGCCTTTCGGGGGGCGAGAGCAGTACTTC

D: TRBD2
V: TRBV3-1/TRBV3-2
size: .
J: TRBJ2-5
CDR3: CASSQGNGLAGLETQYF
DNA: TGTGCCAGCAGCCAAGGGAATGGTCTAGCGGGACTAGAGACCCAGTACTTC

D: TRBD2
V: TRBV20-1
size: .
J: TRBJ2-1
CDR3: CSASFGTSWVDEQFF
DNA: TGCAGTGCTAGTTTCGGGACTAGCTGGGTCGATGAGCAGTTCTTC

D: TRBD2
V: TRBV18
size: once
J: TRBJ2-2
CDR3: CASQLAVLNTGELFF
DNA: TGTGCCAGCCAGCTAGCGGTCTTGAACACCGGGGAGCTGTTTTTT

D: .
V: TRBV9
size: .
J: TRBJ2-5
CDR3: CASSQTGETQYF
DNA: TGTGCCAGCAGCCAAACGGGAGAGACCCAGTACTTC

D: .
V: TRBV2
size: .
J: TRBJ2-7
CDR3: CASSERLEQYF
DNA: TGTGCCAGCAGTGAGAGGCTTGAGCAGTACTTC